The present TCR beta chain was sequenced within a study of persistence of HIV-infected CD4 T cells. The ends were cut back, 7 bases at V and 7 bases at J, with 20 bases in the middle. The CDR3 is made up of 16 amino acids. Germline loops: CDR1 LNHDA, CDR2 SQIVND (reference sequence). Note on this clone: Its matching antigen is unknown.

Lysates of CMV-infected fibroblasts at 10 ug/mL stimulated these cells. Sorted nonresponding memory CD4+ T cells were CD40L-negative, CD69-negative, CD45RO-high. These HIV-1-infected adults initiated suppressive ART in chronic infection. Notes on the study in general: Rare CMV-responding cells carrying HIV-1 proviruses were not analyzed separately for TCR. Degenerate expanded CDR3beta sequences were enriched among CMV- and Gag-responding cells.

The immunoSEQ assay was version 4, run in survey mode. Here immunoSEQ multiplex PCR was the method, and the copy in TCRdb shows in-frame clones only, minus some. The top ten hold about 3% of the sample, which has about 48,000 clones, around 80% seen once. This clonotype originated in an adult man with HIV who was CMV-seropositive. This sequence joins TRBV19 and TRBJ1-6, with D perhaps TRBD1 (5 bases). The sample was CD4+ T cells sorted from PBMCs after approximately 20-hour stimulation, taken from a patient who received antiretroviral therapy. The CDR3 loop reads CASTLLTGTANSPLHF. CDR3 bases: TGTGCCAGTACTCTCCTAACCGGGACGGCGAATTCACCCCTCCACTTT.